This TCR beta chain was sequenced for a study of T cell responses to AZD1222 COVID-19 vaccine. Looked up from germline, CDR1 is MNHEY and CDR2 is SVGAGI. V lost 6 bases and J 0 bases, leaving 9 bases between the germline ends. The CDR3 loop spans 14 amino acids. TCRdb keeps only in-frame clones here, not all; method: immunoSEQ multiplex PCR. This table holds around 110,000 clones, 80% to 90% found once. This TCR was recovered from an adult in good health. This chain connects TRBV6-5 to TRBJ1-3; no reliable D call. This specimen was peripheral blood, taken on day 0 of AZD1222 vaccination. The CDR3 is CASRREFSGNTIYF. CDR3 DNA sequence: TGTGCCAGCAGACGGGAATTCTCTGGAAACACCATATATTTT.